A single sample is the source of the 31 T cell receptor beta chains below, sequenced in a study of shared clonotypes between healthy human individuals. The data were produced by immunoSEQ multiplex PCR, yet TCRdb's version contains in-frame clones alone and is incomplete. Among over a million clones listed, around four fifths were seen once. The sample comprised memory CD4+ T cells sorted from blood. The subset was: CD45RA-negative fraction. The origin of the receptors is a man between 18 and 29 years old in good health.

CDR3 coding DNA: TGTGCCAGTAGTATCCCGGGACAAGACTCTGGAAACACCATATATTTT. Its protein product is CASSIPGQDSGNTIYF. The rearrangement joins TRBV19 to TRBJ1-3; D might be TRBD1 (6 bases). CDR3 length equals 16 residues. V was clipped by 3 bases and J by 0 bases, with 12 bases between them. Germline V gene lookup returns CDR1 LNHDA and CDR2 SQIVND (reference sequence).

The genes are TRBV19 and TRBJ2-2, with 9 bases fitting TRBD2. With 1 base clipped from V and 3 bases from J, the junction kept 0 bases outside the gene matches. Germline V gene data show CDR1 as LNHDA and CDR2 as SQIVND (reference sequence). This CDR3 is 15 amino acids long. The DNA for the CDR3 is TGTGCCAGTAGTATAGGACTAGCGGACACCGGGGAGCTGTTTTTT. As protein: CASSIGLADTGELFF.

The gene calls are TRBV19 and TRBJ2-1; D is unclear. Germline CDR1 reads LNHDA; CDR2 reads SQIVND (reference sequence). CDR3 size: 13 residues. V lost 8 bases to trimming and J lost 0 bases, with 8 bases between them. The CDR3 here is CASLESSYNEQFF. In DNA form, the CDR3 reads TGTGCCAGTTTGGAGAGCTCCTACAATGAGCAGTTCTTC.

The chain employs TRBV9 and TRBJ2-2, with 8 nucleotides matching TRBD1. The length of the CDR3 is 17 residues. V lost 3 bases to trimming and J lost 4 bases; unmatched junction nucleotides: 11. Germline V CDR1 and CDR2: SGDLS, YYNGEE. This CDR3 is CASSARSGTGSTGELFF. In nucleotides, the CDR3 is TGTGCCAGCAGCGCTCGATCTGGGACAGGAAGCACCGGGGAGCTGTTTTTT.

J is TRBJ2-1 and V is TRBV30; D not certain. Per the germline V gene, CDR1 is GTSNPN and CDR2 is SVGIG (reference sequence). The CDR3 consists of 11 residues. Deletions cut 6 bases from V and 11 bases from J, with 14 bases between. CDR3 nucleotide sequence: TGTGCCTGCCTCAAGGAGCCCAAGCAGTTCTTC. It yields the protein CACLKEPKQFF.

The J gene is TRBJ2-5, the V gene TRBV5-4; 11 bases line up with TRBD2. After removal of 3 bases from V and 1 base from J, the junction contained 2 bases not matched to a gene. The CDR3 extends over 15 amino acids. The germline V gene has CDR1 SGHNT and CDR2 YYREEE (reference sequence). CDR3 region: CASSSLAGGQETQYF. The CDR3, as DNA: TGTGCCAGCAGCTCCCTAGCGGGAGGCCAAGAGACCCAGTACTTC.

This clone was seen repeatedly, ten times or more. The rearrangement links TRBV6-1 to TRBJ2-7; tentative D call: TRBD1 (6 bases). The germline V and J ends were trimmed by 6 bases and 2 bases, with 17 bases remaining between them. The CDR3 totals 15 residues. CDR1 MNHNS and CDR2 SASEGT come from the germline V gene. This CDR3 is CASRGDRQGAYEQYF. The CDR3 DNA sequence: TGTGCCAGCAGGGGTGACAGGCAGGGAGCCTACGAGCAGTACTTC.

In regard to this clone: Since a far larger clone is one base different, this is likely a read error. V gene TRBV7-2 combines with J gene TRBJ1-5; no clear D gene. Trimming took 6 bases from V and 2 from J, leaving 17 bases between them. This CDR3 is 16 amino acids long. Germline V CDR1 and CDR2: SGHTA, FQGNSA. The CDR3 sequence: CASSIQRIVRNQPQHF. The CDR3 region has the DNA TGTGCCAGCAGTATACAGAGAATAGTTCGCAATCAGCCCCAGCATTTT.

This clone was picked up a small number of times. The V call is TRBV10-2, the J call TRBJ2-2; D might be TRBD1 (6 bases). V gave up 7 bases and J gave up 1 base, with 10 bases separating them. The CDR3 spans 14 residues. From germline, CDR1 is WSHSY and CDR2 SAAADI. CDR3 loop: CASNKGVNTGELFF. The CDR3 region has the DNA TGCGCCAGCAATAAGGGGGTGAACACCGGGGAGCTGTTTTTT.

V is TRBV19 and J is TRBJ1-1; tentatively, D is TRBD1 (6 bases). The V end lost 5 bases, the J end lost 10 bases, and 17 bases lay between the germline ends. The CDR3 has 13 residues. Per germline, CDR1 LNHDA and CDR2 SQIVND (reference sequence). In nucleotides, the CDR3 is TGTGCCAGTAGTCCCTCACAGGGTTATTCAGCTTTCTTT. It is translated as CASSPSQGYSAFF.

The V gene is TRBV4-3, the J gene TRBJ2-5, with a tentative D call TRBD2 (6 bases). The V end was cut by 3 bases, the J end by 4 bases, with 9 bases between. Germline CDR1 LGHNA, CDR2 YSLEER. The CDR3 sequence is 13 residues long. The CDR3: CASSQTGVETQYF. As DNA, the CDR3 is TGCGCCAGCAGCCAGACGGGAGTAGAGACCCAGTACTTC.

V and J are TRBV5-4 and TRBJ2-5; TRBD1 is a possible D gene (6 bases). CDR1 is SGHNT, CDR2 YYREEE, per germline (reference sequence). The CDR3 is 14 residues long. V was pared by 0 bases and J by 3 bases, with 9 bases between. CDR3: CASSLAAGEETQYF. The CDR3 region has the DNA TGTGCCAGCAGCTTGGCGGCAGGGGAAGAGACCCAGTACTTC.

The V call is TRBV4-1, the J call TRBJ1-5; D is perhaps TRBD1 (6 bases). The CDR3 spans 15 residues. Per germline, CDR1 MGHRA and CDR2 YSYEKL. The V and J ends lost 4 bases and 1 base respectively, with 11 bases between them. The CDR3 loop reads CASSPRGGSNQPQHF. CDR3 DNA: TGCGCCAGCAGCCCCAGGGGCGGGAGCAATCAGCCCCAGCATTTT.

The V gene is TRBV18, the J gene TRBJ2-2; D possibly corresponds to TRBD2 (6 bases). The CDR3 is made up of 14 amino acids. Trimming removed 4 bases from V and 1 base from J, with 7 bases in between. CDR1 and CDR2 from the germline V gene are KGHSH and LQKENI. Written as DNA, the CDR3 is TGTGCCAGCTCACTAGCGGAGAACACCGGGGAGCTGTTTTTT. It encodes CASSLAENTGELFF.

This clone was seen a single time. This rearrangement joins TRBV27 to TRBJ2-7; D could derive from TRBD1 or TRBD2 (7 bases each). The CDR3 is made up of 15 amino acids. With 4 bases removed from V and 6 bases from J, the gap between germline ends came to 19 bases. CDR1 and CDR2 from the germline V gene are MNHEY and SMNVEV (reference sequence). The CDR3 nucleotides read TGTGCCAGCAGTTCATGGGAGGGGGCCCCAGTCGAGCAGTACTTC. This gives the protein CASSSWEGAPVEQYF.

This clone occurred a few times. A much more abundant neighbour one base away suggests this may be a read error. In the same sample, other DNA sequences code for this CDR3. The V call is TRBV10-3, the J call TRBJ1-1, with D possibly being TRBD1 (6 bases). Germline V gene lookup returns CDR1 ENHRY and CDR2 SYGVKD. Trimming removed 4 bases at V and 0 bases at J, with 6 bases between. This CDR3 contains 13 residues. CDR3 coding DNA: TGTGCCATCAGTGCAGGGGTGAACACTGAAGCTTTCTTT. This translates into CAISAGVNTEAFF.

This clone was observed once. The rearrangement uses TRBV6-5 and TRBJ2-1; possible D gene TRBD2, 5 bases. V lost 6 bases, J lost 5 bases, and 11 bases lay in between. This CDR3 contains 13 residues. Germline V gene lookup returns CDR1 MNHEY and CDR2 SVGAGI. CDR3 sequence reads: CASRQLGDNEQFF. DNA for the CDR3: TGTGCCAGCAGACAACTAGGAGACAATGAGCAGTTCTTC.

This chain connects TRBV5-1 to TRBJ2-7, with TRBD1 as a possible D gene (6 bases). V lost 0 bases and J lost 2, with 12 bases in between. The CDR3 has 15 residues. Per germline, CDR1 SGHRS and CDR2 YFSETQ. DNA for the CDR3: TGCGCCAGCAGCTTGGCACCAGGGGAACCCTACGAGCAGTACTTC. Protein product: CASSLAPGEPYEQYF.

By share of the sample, this clone is medium-sized. Other nucleotide sequences in the sample specify the same CDR3. This sequence joins TRBV18 and TRBJ1-1, with D uncertain. The CDR3 runs 11 residues. Germline V gene lookup returns CDR1 KGHSH and CDR2 LQKENI. Trimming took 0 bases from V and 6 from J, leaving 2 bases between them. Here the CDR3 reads CASSPPPEAFF. The CDR3 coding sequence is TGTGCCAGCTCACCACCGCCTGAAGCTTTCTTT.

This rearrangement joins TRBV11-3 to TRBJ2-7, with unresolved D. Germline values: CDR1 SGHNT, CDR2 YENEEA. V shed 6 bases and J shed 7 bases, with 19 bases lying between them. The CDR3 spans 14 residues. The CDR3 DNA reads TGTGCCAGCAGATGCGCACCCCGAGAGGTAGAGCAGTACTTC. This sequence encodes CASRCAPREVEQYF. Combining the CDR3 with reference TRBV11-3 and TRBJ2-7 gives the whole variable domain EAGVVQSPRYKIIEKKQPVAFWCNPISGHNTLYWYLQNLGQGPELLIRYENEEAVDDSQLPKDRFSAERLKGVDSTLKIQPAELGDSAVYLCASRCAPREVEQYFGPGTRLTVT.

The V gene is TRBV19, the J gene TRBJ1-2, with 9 bases identical to TRBD1. Germline V gives CDR1 LNHDA, CDR2 SQIVND (reference sequence). With V trimmed by 3 bases and J by 8 bases, 7 bases remained unmatched. This CDR3 comprises 14 residues. The CDR3 bases are TGTGCCAGTAGTATGGGACAGGGAATCGGCGGCTACACCTTC. This encodes CASSMGQGIGGYTF. Based on the CDR3 plus reference TRBV19 and TRBJ1-2, the full variable domain is DGGITQSPKYLFRKEGQNVTLSCEQNLNHDAMYWYRQDPGQGLRLIYYSQIVNDFQKGDIAEGYSVSREKKESFPLTVTSAQKNPTAFYLCASSMGQGIGGYTFGSGTRLTVV.

In its sample, this clone was seen a few times. The chain has TRBV11-2 and TRBJ1-3, with 7 bases matching TRBD1. CDR3 length: 16 amino acids. The germline V gene has CDR1 SGHAT and CDR2 FQNNGV. After removal of 5 bases from V and 3 bases from J, the junction contained 10 bases not matched to a gene. Here the CDR3 reads CASSPNLGQYGNTIYF. The CDR3 nucleotides read TGTGCCAGCAGCCCTAACCTGGGACAGTATGGAAACACCATATATTTT.

This chain links TRBV2 with TRBJ1-2, with TRBD1 matching 10 bases. Germline V gives CDR1 SNHLY, CDR2 FYNNEI. V was clipped by 6 bases and J by 7 bases; unmatched bases: 14. The CDR3 runs to 16 residues. The CDR3 nucleotides are TGTGCCAGCAGAGACCCTTTGACAGGGGGCTTGAGTGGCTACACCTTC. This encodes CASRDPLTGGLSGYTF. Based on the CDR3 plus reference TRBV2 and TRBJ1-2, the full variable domain is EPEVTQTPSHQVTQMGQEVILRCVPISNHLYFYWYRQILGQKVEFLVSFYNNEISEKSEIFDDQFSVERPDGSNFTLKIRSTKLEDSAMYFCASRDPLTGGLSGYTFGSGTRLTVV.

This clone was found a few times. The chain uses TRBV7-9 and TRBJ2-7; perhaps TRBD1 as D (5 bases). Germline V lookup: CDR1 SEHNR, CDR2 FQNEAQ (reference sequence). The V gene lost 5 bases and the J gene lost 7 bases, with 18 bases spanning the gap. This CDR3 has 14 residues. In DNA, the CDR3 is TGTGCCAGCAGCCTAACCCAGGACACCTCGGAGCAGTACTTC. It codes for CASSLTQDTSEQYF.

As DNA, the CDR3 is TGTGCCAGTAGTATGAAGTGGCGATATCAGCCCCAGCATTTT. This codes for CASSMKWRYQPQHF. This chain links TRBV19 with TRBJ1-5; D is unclear. The CDR3 runs to 14 residues. Germline V gene data show CDR1 as LNHDA and CDR2 as SQIVND (reference sequence). V lost 3 bases, J lost 5 bases, and 11 bases lay in between.

The chain recombines TRBV5-6 with TRBJ2-7; D not resolved. The CDR3 loop spans 12 amino acids. Trimming removed 0 bases from V and 3 bases from J, with 4 bases in between. Per germline, CDR1 SGHDT and CDR2 YYEEEE. CDR3 sequence: CASSLGDYEQYF. The DNA for the CDR3 is TGTGCCAGCAGCTTGGGGGACTACGAGCAGTACTTC.

CDR3 nucleotides: TGCGCCAGCAGCCAAGATCTGACTAGTGGGGGGGAGACCCAGTACTTC. This codes for CASSQDLTSGGETQYF. J is TRBJ2-5 and V is TRBV4-1, with D perhaps matching TRBD2 (6 bases). Germline CDR1 is MGHRA and CDR2 is YSYEKL. The CDR3 extends over 16 amino acids. Trimming removed 0 bases from V and 5 bases from J, with 16 bases in between.

This chain uses TRBV7-9 with TRBJ1-1, with D maybe TRBD1 (6 bases). V was trimmed by 5 bases and J by 0 bases, leaving 13 bases between them. This CDR3 spans 15 amino acids. The germline V gene encodes CDR1 SEHNR and CDR2 FQNEAQ (reference sequence). The CDR3 loop is CASSPRGGMNTEAFF. As DNA, the CDR3 is TGTGCCAGCAGCCCCCGGGGGGGCATGAACACTGAAGCTTTCTTT.

The V gene is TRBV6-6, the J gene TRBJ1-2, with TRBD1 as a possible D gene (6 bases). Per germline, CDR1 MNHNY and CDR2 SVGAGI (reference sequence). Between the trimmed V and J ends, which lost 6 bases and 4 bases, there was a span of 15 bases. The CDR3 has 14 amino acids. This CDR3 is CASRDGGSSYGYTF. The CDR3 bases are TGTGCCAGCAGAGATGGGGGCTCAAGCTATGGCTACACCTTC.

Concerning this clone itself: This may come from a read error, since a much larger clone is one base off. This chain links TRBV5-1 with TRBJ2-6; D is perhaps TRBD1 (5 bases). The CDR3 extends over 19 amino acids. CDR1 and CDR2 from the germline V gene are SGHRS and YFSETQ. DNA for the CDR3: TGCGCCAGCAGCGATTCAGGGTATATGGGTGTCTCTGGGGCCGACGTCCTGACTTTC. It codes for CASSDSGYMGVSGADVLTF.

The chain carries TRBV11-2 and TRBJ2-7, with TRBD2 identical over 9 bases. Looked up from germline, CDR1 is SGHAT and CDR2 is FQNNGV. The CDR3 loop spans 15 amino acids. The V gene end was trimmed by 4 bases and the J gene end by 3 bases; junction bases not matched to a gene: 7. CDR3 DNA: TGTGCCAGCAGCTCTAGGGCGGGAGGGGACTACGAGCAGTACTTC. Protein sequence: CASSSRAGGDYEQYF.